The text below deals with one TCR beta chain. This clonotype was found a few times. Which antigen it targets is not known. Per-base qualities were not stored, and no clone one base away is much larger. The sample is drawn from a study of blood T cells in healthy people across ages (dated by TCRdb to the mid-2010s). Study-level background: Template switching captured roughly one uniquely barcoded TCR beta cDNA molecule per two T cells in model experiments. The study measured age-related changes in TCR beta repertoire diversity using deep sequencing normalized with unique cDNA molecular identifiers. Four age groups were formed from the donors: young (average approximately 15 years), middle-aged (less than 40), aged (roughly 58) and long-lived (less than 85). Donors of different ages were randomly distributed across sequencing lanes to avoid experimental bias. Two additional independent replicas of 1 million unique cDNA reads from the same blood draw were analyzed for two donors (one aged 18 to 29 and one aged 80 or older). Summary of the overall study and its limitations: Bulk unsorted PBMC profiling prevented conclusive comparison of naive and antigen-experienced compartments. The percentage of naive T cells measured by flow cytometry correlated strongly with observed TCR beta diversity. Estimates of total diversity based on one million sequenced T cells were regarded as lower bounds and as underestimates. Observed TCR beta diversity per million T cells fell roughly linearly with age, and a significant reduction was already apparent by age around 40. Compared with the aged group, the long-lived group had more naive CD4+ T cells, fewer expanded clones and increased TCR diversity, suggesting age selection. The CMV infection status of donors was not known, potentially confounding age-related changes in expanded clonotypes.

Taken from the germline V gene (reference sequence), the CDR1 and CDR2 loops are MNHEY and SMNVEV. For this chain, trimming is 5 bases at the V end and 5 bases at the J end, and the number of junction bases without a gene match is 7. Counted from cysteine to phenylalanine, this CDR3 has 15 amino acids. CDR3 DNA only is kept here, 45 bases in frame from base 1. The receptor library was made with 5' RACE. This sample was sequenced with an Illumina HiSeq 2500. A second PCR of about 7 to 12 cycles was run with a J-beta primer mix and a sample-barcoded 5' primer. Each TCR beta cDNA molecule received a unique molecular identifier from a template-switch 5' adaptor carrying 12 random nucleotides. Each sample yielded at least 2.5 million CDR3-containing paired-end reads. The Mint cDNA synthesis kit, primed by a TRBC-specific oligonucleotide, was used to synthesize first-strand cDNA from all RNA. After uracil-DNA glycosylase treatment, a first 18-cycle PCR used universal primers M1SS and BC2_uni_R on all cDNA. From the authors' description of their analysis: Normalization of each sample was performed by random selection of 1 million high-quality reads, each carrying a distinct molecular identifier. Instead of being binned into consensus sequences, reads with shared molecular identifiers were discarded. MiTCR, run with a Q25 quality threshold and the strictest error-elimination algorithm, handled CDR3 identification, clonotype clustering and error correction. A nonparametric unseen species model with Euler transformation was used to estimate a lower bound on total TCR beta diversity. Starting from the raw public reads, TCRdb applied fastp trimming at Q25, assembled clones with MiXCR and retained in-frame beta chains. Merged by CDR3 protein, the rows form single entries marked with the most common genes and DNA. The V and J calls come from TCRdb's annotation, not from the publication. Recorded for this sample are 700,000 or so distinct CDR3 sequences; about 43% of them occurred a single time. The top ten clonotypes cover around 30% of the sample.

Donors were around 37 systemically healthy Caucasian individuals from Russia aged roughly 6 to 100 years. About 10 milliliters of peripheral blood were drawn from each donor into EDTA-treated Vacutainer tubes. Ficoll-Paque density-gradient centrifugation was used to isolate PBMCs, with at least 7 million per sample. Total RNA was extracted from PBMCs with Trizol reagent, with at least 5 micrograms obtained per sample. For every donor, an aliquot of PBMCs went through flow cytometry to measure the percentages of naive CD45RAhigh/CD27high T cells. Here the chain combines TRBV27 and TRBJ2-1, and 9 bases in between align with TRBD1. The origin of this receptor is a man aged 80 or over in good health. Sequences were obtained from blood. Here the CDR3 is given as CASSPGTGFNNEQFF. The nucleotides are TGTGCCAGCAGTCCCGGGACAGGGTTCAACAATGAGCAGTTCTTC.